The 28 T cell receptor beta chains given below trace back to one sample, sequenced in a study of shared clonotypes between healthy human individuals. Measured with immunoSEQ multiplex PCR; TCRdb has only the in-frame clones, and not every one. The sample holds 2.3 million or so clones; approximately 95% are singletons and the top ten take under 0.45%. The sample comprised naive CD4+ T cells from PBMCs. Documented subset: CD45RA+ positively selected. The receptors originated from a man younger than 30 in good health. Some clones in this sample may be carry-over from other donors' samples.

This chain connects TRBV19 to TRBJ1-1; D uncertain. The germline CDR1 and CDR2 sequences are LNHDA and SQIVND (reference sequence). The V gene lost 5 bases and the J gene lost 5 bases, with 18 bases spanning the gap. The CDR3 is 15 amino acids. The CDR3 protein is CASSRGRVGETEAFF. CDR3 in DNA: TGTGCCAGTAGTCGGGGTCGGGTCGGGGAAACTGAAGCTTTCTTT. The entire variable domain, with the rest obtained from reference TRBV19 and TRBJ1-1, is as follows: DGGITQSPKYLFRKEGQNVTLSCEQNLNHDAMYWYRQDPGQGLRLIYYSQIVNDFQKGDIAEGYSVSREKKESFPLTVTSAQKNPTAFYLCASSRGRVGETEAFFGQGTRLTVV.

V usage is TRBV5-6 and J usage is TRBJ2-5, with TRBD2 as a possible D gene (5 bases). There are 15 residues in the CDR3. Germline CDR1 and CDR2: SGHDT and YYEEEE. Trimming shortened V by 4 bases and J by 0 bases, and 13 bases separated the two germline ends. CDR3 sequence (DNA): TGTGCCAGCAGCGTTGAACGGGATTACCAAGAGACCCAGTACTTC. It translates to CASSVERDYQETQYF.

CDR3 region: CASSPSLAGADTQYF. In DNA form, the CDR3 reads TGCGCCAGCAGCCCCTCACTAGCGGGAGCAGATACGCAGTATTTT. This chain uses TRBV4-3 with TRBJ2-3, with 11 bases matching TRBD2. CDR3 length: 15 amino acids. The germline V gene has CDR1 LGHNA and CDR2 YSLEER. The V gene end was trimmed by 4 bases and the J gene end by 4 bases; junction bases not matched to a gene: 4.

Worth noting for this clone: Other DNA sequences in the same sample also yield this CDR3. The chain carries TRBV7-3 and TRBJ2-1, with a possible D match to TRBD1 (7 bases). V shed 1 base and J shed 3 bases, with 10 bases lying between them. Per germline, CDR1 SGHTA and CDR2 FQGTGA. This CDR3 spans 15 amino acids. CDR3 nucleotides: TGTGCCAGCAGCTTAAGACAGGGAGGCTACAATGAGCAGTTCTTC. Translation gives CASSLRQGGYNEQFF.

V and J are TRBV20-1 and TRBJ1-2; D not resolved. The CDR3 sequence is 11 residues long. Trimming shortened V by 6 bases and J by 8 bases, and 13 bases separated the two germline ends. Germline CDR1 reads DFQATT; CDR2 reads SNEGSKA (reference sequence). The CDR3 region is CSAIGNWGYTF. The CDR3 DNA reads as TGCAGTGCAATTGGTAATTGGGGCTACACCTTC.

This CDR3 is CASSTPGQGARGEQYF. The CDR3 DNA sequence: TGTGCCAGCAGTACCCCGGGACAGGGGGCGCGTGGCGAGCAGTACTTC. The rearrangement links TRBV27 to TRBJ2-7, with 12 bases lining up with TRBD1. The CDR3 runs 16 residues. V lost 5 bases and J lost 6; bases outside the gene matches: 11. Germline V gene lookup returns CDR1 MNHEY and CDR2 SMNVEV (reference sequence).

The chain has TRBV9 and TRBJ2-5; possibly TRBD2 for D (6 bases). The CDR3 is made up of 15 amino acids. The germline V gene has CDR1 SGDLS and CDR2 YYNGEE. Between the trimmed V and J ends, which lost 4 bases and 5 bases, there was a span of 18 bases. This chain's CDR3 is CASSSLGGPWETQYF. In nucleotides, the CDR3 is TGTGCCAGCAGCTCCCTAGGAGGGCCATGGGAGACCCAGTACTTC.

The chain is built from TRBV11-2 and TRBJ2-5; 8 bases align to TRBD1. CDR3 length: 11 amino acids. The trim removed 3 bases at V and 10 bases at J, leaving 1 base unmatched. Germline V gives CDR1 SGHAT, CDR2 FQNNGV. This CDR3 is CASSFGQGQYF. The DNA of the CDR3 is TGTGCCAGCAGCTTCGGACAGGGCCAGTACTTC.

This chain connects TRBV28 to TRBJ1-4, with D perhaps matching TRBD1 (6 bases). Germline CDR1 and CDR2: MDHEN and SYDVKM. Between the trimmed V and J ends, which lost 3 bases and 6 bases, there was a span of 17 bases. This CDR3 is built from 16 residues. DNA of the CDR3: TGTGCCAGCAGTTTCTTAGGCAGGGGATTGGATGAAAAACTGTTTTTT. As protein: CASSFLGRGLDEKLFF.

The chain uses TRBV11-2 and TRBJ2-1; D may be TRBD2 (6 bases). CDR3 length equals 13 residues. Trimming removed 7 bases at V and 6 bases at J, with 13 bases between. CDR1 is SGHAT, CDR2 FQNNGV, per germline. CDR3 bases: TGTGCCAGCAACATCCGGGAGTCCAATGAGCAGTTCTTC. It translates to CASNIRESNEQFF.

The chain couples TRBV2 to TRBJ1-2; no clear D. With 6 bases removed from V and 2 bases from J, the gap between germline ends came to 7 bases. The germline V gene encodes CDR1 SNHLY and CDR2 FYNNEI. The CDR3 is 12 amino acids. CDR3 amino acids: CASSLLNYGYTF. Written as DNA, the CDR3 is TGTGCCAGCAGCCTTTTAAACTATGGCTACACCTTC.

With respect to this clone: The sample has other DNA sequences that encode this CDR3 too. CDR3 nucleotides: TGCGCCAGCAGCTTCACGGGGGACTATGGCTACACCTTC. Translating gives CASSFTGDYGYTF. The genes are TRBV5-1 and TRBJ1-2; D perhaps matches TRBD1 (5 bases). CDR3 length: 13 residues. The V and J ends lost 2 bases and 3 bases respectively, with 8 bases between them. Germline CDR1 SGHRS, CDR2 YFSETQ.

The rearrangement uses TRBV27 and TRBJ1-5, with TRBD1 as a possible D gene (5 bases). The CDR3 loop spans 13 amino acids. CDR1 is MNHEY and CDR2 is SMNVEV in the germline V gene (reference sequence). V lost 2 bases and J lost 7, with 9 bases in between. The CDR3 DNA sequence: TGTGCCAGCAGTTTAGGGGGTGGCCAGCCCCAGCATTTT. The encoded protein is CASSLGGGQPQHF.

In this sample, this clone turned up once. The chain employs TRBV5-4 and TRBJ1-1, with D possibly TRBD1 on 5 matching bases. Germline values: CDR1 SGHNT, CDR2 YYREEE (reference sequence). This CDR3 is built from 13 residues. Trimming took 4 bases from V and 1 from J, leaving 8 bases between them. Here the CDR3 reads CASSLGPNTEAFF. CDR3 in DNA: TGTGCCAGCAGCCTGGGACCGAACACTGAAGCTTTCTTT. Combining the CDR3 with reference TRBV5-4 and TRBJ1-1 gives the whole variable domain ETGVTQSPTHLIKTRGQQVTLRCSSQSGHNTVSWYQQALGQGPQFIFQYYREEENGRGNFPPRFSGLQFPNYSSELNVNALELDDSALYLCASSLGPNTEAFFGQGTRLTVV.

V and J are TRBV28 and TRBJ1-5; TRBD1 matches at 9 bases. The germline gives CDR1 MDHEN, CDR2 SYDVKM. This CDR3 has 15 amino acids. V lost 1 base and J lost 5; bases outside the gene matches: 3. CDR3 nucleotides: TGTGCCAGCAGTTTATTTTGGGACAGGGATCAGCCCCAGCATTTT. Translated: CASSLFWDRDQPQHF.

V usage is TRBV2 and J usage is TRBJ1-2; TRBD1 matches at 8 bases. CDR1 and CDR2 from the germline V gene are SNHLY and FYNNEI. With V trimmed by 6 bases and J by 3 bases, 6 bases remained unmatched. The CDR3 has 14 residues. CDR3 DNA: TGTGCCAGCAGCAGGACAGGGAATCACTATGGCTACACCTTC. Translating gives CASSRTGNHYGYTF.

This chain links TRBV30 with TRBJ1-3; no clear D. Trimming took off 2 bases at V and 0 bases at J, with 17 bases between the two ends. CDR1 is GTSNPN and CDR2 is SVGIG in the germline V gene (reference sequence). CDR3 size: 17 residues. The chain's CDR3 is CAWSTRLRPSSGNTIYF. The CDR3 DNA reads TGTGCCTGGAGTACCCGATTGAGACCGAGCTCTGGAAACACCATATATTTT.

This sequence joins TRBV5-6 and TRBJ1-1, with 7 bases aligning to TRBD1. CDR1 and CDR2 from the germline V gene are SGHDT and YYEEEE. Trimming removed 2 bases from V and 4 bases from J; junction bases left unmatched: 2. The length of the CDR3 is 13 residues. CDR3 bases: TGTGCCAGCAGCTTAACAGGGGCCACTGAAGCTTTCTTT. Its translation is CASSLTGATEAFF. Supplemented by reference TRBV5-6 and TRBJ1-1, the full variable domain reads DAGVTQSPTHLIKTRGQQVTLRCSPKSGHDTVSWYQQALGQGPQFIFQYYEEEERQRGNFPDRFSGHQFPNYSSELNVNALLLGDSALYLCASSLTGATEAFFGQGTRLTVV.

The chain has TRBV7-9 and TRBJ2-1, with D possibly TRBD1 on 5 matching bases. The CDR3 runs to 13 residues. Trimming left V 5 bases short and J 3 bases short, with 8 bases between. Germline lookup yields CDR1 SEHNR and CDR2 FQNEAQ (reference sequence). CDR3 nucleotides: TGTGCCAGCAGCAGGGGCTACTACAATGAGCAGTTCTTC. This codes for CASSRGYYNEQFF.

The genes are TRBV19 and TRBJ1-5; D gene unclear. CDR1 is LNHDA and CDR2 is SQIVND in the germline V gene (reference sequence). The CDR3 has 15 residues. Trimming cost V 7 bases and J 0 bases, with 13 bases left between them. The CDR3 DNA reads as TGTGCCAGTACCCCCCCGGGATTTAGCAATCAGCCCCAGCATTTT. Translation: CASTPPGFSNQPQHF.

The V gene is TRBV28, the J gene TRBJ1-2, with 10 bases fitting TRBD1. V was pared by 6 bases and J by 7 bases, with 8 bases of the junction left unmatched. Germline-derived CDR1 and CDR2 are MDHEN and SYDVKM. The CDR3 is made up of 14 amino acids. CDR3 protein: CASSRDRGGSGYTF. The CDR3 nucleotides read TGTGCCAGCAGCAGGGACAGGGGCGGGAGTGGCTACACCTTC.

The genes are TRBV6-1 and TRBJ1-4; D is uncertain. The CDR3 sequence is 11 residues long. The germline CDR1 and CDR2 sequences are MNHNS and SASEGT. The V end lost 6 bases, the J end lost 13 bases, and 12 bases lay between the germline ends. The CDR3, as DNA: TGTGCCAGCAGACAAGAGGACTCACTGTTTTTT. It yields the protein CASRQEDSLFF.

The rearrangement joins TRBV11-2 to TRBJ2-5; D remains ambiguous. This CDR3 has 13 amino acids. Trimming took 5 bases from V and 1 from J, leaving 8 bases between them. From germline, CDR1 is SGHAT and CDR2 FQNNGV. The CDR3: CASSPGIQETQYF. CDR3 nucleotide sequence: TGTGCCAGCAGCCCAGGAATCCAAGAGACCCAGTACTTC.

This clone was seen a single time. The V and J genes are TRBV7-3 and TRBJ1-1; D perhaps matches TRBD1 (6 bases). Germline V gives CDR1 SGHTA, CDR2 FQGTGA. The V and J ends lost 5 bases and 1 base respectively, with 8 bases between them. This CDR3 comprises 13 residues. The CDR3 nucleotides are TGTGCCAGCAGCACAGGGCCGAACACTGAAGCTTTCTTT. It is translated as CASSTGPNTEAFF.

CDR3 DNA sequence: TGTGCCAGCAGTCCCGGACTAGCGGGACCCTCCTACGAGCAGTACTTC. This gives the protein CASSPGLAGPSYEQYF. The J gene is TRBJ2-7, the V gene TRBV27; 12 nucleotides match TRBD2. The CDR3 length is 16 residues. Germline CDR1 and CDR2: MNHEY and SMNVEV (reference sequence). V gave up 5 bases and J gave up 0 bases; unmatched junction bases: 5.

The rearrangement links TRBV2 to TRBJ2-2; TRBD2 agrees at 7 bases. The V and J ends lost 6 bases and 6 bases, in that order; junction bases with no gene match: 10. Germline CDR1 reads SNHLY; CDR2 reads FYNNEI. The CDR3 runs to 15 residues. The CDR3 nucleotides are TGTGCCAGCAGAGTAGCGGGTATTAACTCCGGGGAGCTGTTTTTT. Protein product: CASRVAGINSGELFF.

This chain joins TRBV6-1 and TRBJ1-2, with a weak D call TRBD1 (6 bases). There are 12 residues in the CDR3. Germline V CDR1 and CDR2: MNHNS, SASEGT. The V end lost 6 bases, the J end lost 11 bases, and 16 bases lay between the germline ends. In nucleotides, the CDR3 is TGTGCCAGCAGGGAAACCTCAGGGGAGTACACCTTC. It yields the protein CASRETSGEYTF.

The chain joins TRBV5-1 to TRBJ1-4; possible D gene TRBD1, 6 bases. Per the germline V gene, CDR1 is SGHRS and CDR2 is YFSETQ. The CDR3 loop spans 15 amino acids. Trimming cost V 4 bases and J 7 bases, with 17 bases left between them. CDR3: CASSPDLGAVEKLFF. In nucleotides, the CDR3 is TGCGCCAGCAGCCCGGATTTGGGGGCAGTTGAAAAACTGTTTTTT.